In this sample, the clone carrying this TCR beta chain turned up many times. This CDR3 spans 14 amino acids. V dropped 2 bases and J dropped 3 bases, with 11 bases sitting between them. The V gene's germline CDR1 is SGHRS and CDR2 YFSETQ. Before thyroid surgery, none of the patients had received any treatment. The sample originates from a study of metastatic and nonmetastatic thyroid tumors. MiXCR re-clonotyped the PCR reads for TCRdb. The sample records 25,000 to 35,000 clones, 4% to 5% being singletons. V and J are TRBV5-1 and TRBJ1-2; D might be TRBD1 (5 bases). The clonotype was recovered from a female donor with papillary thyroid cancer or a benign thyroid nodule (not recorded which). Some clones in this sample may be carry-over from other donors' samples. The material sequenced was blood. This CDR3 is CASSFQGGDYGYTF. In DNA, the CDR3 is TGCGCCAGCAGCTTTCAGGGTGGTGACTATGGCTACACCTTC.